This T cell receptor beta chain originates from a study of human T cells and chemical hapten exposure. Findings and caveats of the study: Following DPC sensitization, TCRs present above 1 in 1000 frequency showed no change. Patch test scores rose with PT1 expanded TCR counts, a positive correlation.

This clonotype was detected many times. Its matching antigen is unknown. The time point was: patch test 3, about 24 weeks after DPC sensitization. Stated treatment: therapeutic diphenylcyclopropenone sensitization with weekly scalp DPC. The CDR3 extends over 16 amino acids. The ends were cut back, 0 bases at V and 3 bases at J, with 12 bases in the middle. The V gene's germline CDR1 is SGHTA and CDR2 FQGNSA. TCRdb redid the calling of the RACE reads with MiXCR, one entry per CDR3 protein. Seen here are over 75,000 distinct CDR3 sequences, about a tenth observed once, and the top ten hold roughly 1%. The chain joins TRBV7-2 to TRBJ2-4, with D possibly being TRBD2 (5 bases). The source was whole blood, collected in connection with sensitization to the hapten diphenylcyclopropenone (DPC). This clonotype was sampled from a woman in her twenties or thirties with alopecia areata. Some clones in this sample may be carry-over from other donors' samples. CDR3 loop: CASSLAVAGFKNIQYF. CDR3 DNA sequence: TGTGCCAGCAGCTTAGCGGTGGCGGGTTTCAAAAACATTCAGTACTTC.